Presented here are 12 T cell receptor beta chains from one specimen sequenced in a study of molecular identifiers for immune sequencing clone quantification. One entry per CDR3 protein results from TCRdb running MiXCR on the PCR reads. The sample has 8,000 to 11,000 distinct CDR3 sequences, around 20% seen once; the top ten hold about 1.5%. The sample consisted of naive CD8+ T cells from blood, with Jurkat cell RNA spiked in. Described subset: FACS-sorted CD8+CD4-CCR7+CD45RA+ naive T cells. These receptors all come from a human donor in good health. Some libraries in this study had Jurkat cell RNA spiked in.

This clonotype was seen at least ten times. J is TRBJ2-1 and V is TRBV29-1; D is undetermined. Trimming took off 3 bases at V and 6 bases at J, with 6 bases between the two ends. This CDR3 comprises 11 residues. Germline CDR1 is SQVTM and CDR2 is ANQGSEA. CDR3 sequence: CSVEALNEQFF. In DNA, the CDR3 is TGCAGCGTTGAGGCCCTCAATGAGCAGTTCTTC.

This clonotype was observed many times. The genes are TRBV14 and TRBJ1-4, with 7 bases matching TRBD1. The CDR3 runs to 17 residues. Trimming cost V 4 bases and J 7 bases; bases outside gene matches: 15. Germline CDR1 is SGHDN and CDR2 is FVKESK. Written as DNA, the CDR3 is TGTGCCAGCAGCCGGACGACAGGGTTTCTGGCCCGTGAAAAACTGTTTTTT. Residues: CASSRTTGFLAREKLFF.

Within the sample, this clonotype is medium-sized. V and J are TRBV7-9 and TRBJ1-5; maybe TRBD1 (5 bases). The V and J ends lost 3 bases and 4 bases respectively, with 13 bases between them. The CDR3 has 15 amino acids. Germline CDR1 SEHNR, CDR2 FQNEAQ (reference sequence). CDR3 residues: CASSFNGDSNQPQHF. The CDR3 DNA reads TGTGCCAGCAGCTTCAATGGAGACAGTAATCAGCCCCAGCATTTT.

A remark on this clonotype: Germline is not matched at one junction end, which may reflect a read error. This CDR3 is CASSFYFRGDTVAFF. The CDR3 DNA reads as TGTGCCAGCAGTTTTTACTTCAGGGGCGACACTGTAGCTTTCTTT. This chain uses TRBV28 with TRBJ1-1; weak D call: TRBD1 (6 bases). This CDR3 has 15 residues. Per the germline V gene, CDR1 is MDHEN and CDR2 is SYDVKM.

As for this clonotype: A much larger clonotype is one base distant, so this may be a read error. This CDR3 is CGSSQAMTENQPQHF. The CDR3 coding sequence is TGTGGCAGCAGCCAAGCCATGACCGAAAATCAGCCCCAGCATTTT. The genes are TRBV3-1 and TRBJ1-5; no firm D call. The CDR3 runs to 15 residues. CDR1 and CDR2 from the germline V gene are LGHDT and YNNKEL (reference sequence).

This clonotype has at least ten counts. J is TRBJ1-2 and V is TRBV10-2, with D maybe TRBD1 (5 bases). The CDR3 has 14 residues. V was trimmed by 8 bases and J by 4 bases, leaving 17 bases between them. Per germline, CDR1 WSHSY and CDR2 SAAADI. The DNA for the CDR3 is TGCGCCAGCGGGAACTTGGGGGAATCCTATGGCTACACCTTC. This translates into CASGNLGESYGYTF.

With respect to this clonotype: This may stem from a read error, because a much larger clone lies one nucleotide away. The CDR3: CAIAGRDSTDTQYF. In nucleotides, the CDR3 is TGTGCCATAGCTGGCCGAGACTCCACAGATACGCAGTATTTT. V usage is TRBV10-3 and J usage is TRBJ2-3; no clear D. The CDR3 loop spans 14 amino acids. CDR1 is ENHRY and CDR2 is SYGVKD in the germline V gene. The ends were cut back, 9 bases at V and 2 bases at J, with 15 bases in the middle.

This clonotype qualifies as medium-sized (0.01 to 0.1%). This chain uses TRBV11-2 with TRBJ2-1; tentatively, D is TRBD1 or TRBD2 (5 bases each). Trimming shortened V by 4 bases and J by 0 bases, and 16 bases separated the two germline ends. CDR3 length: 17 residues. Germline V gene sequence: CDR1 SGHAT, CDR2 FQNNGV. This CDR3 is CASSSPGPGSSYNEQFF. DNA for the CDR3: TGTGCCAGCAGCTCCCCGGGGCCGGGTAGCTCCTACAATGAGCAGTTCTTC.

This clonotype was observed many times. This chain joins TRBV5-1 and TRBJ2-2; 10 bases match TRBD2. Germline V gene data show CDR1 as SGHRS and CDR2 as YFSETQ. Losses at the gene ends were 3 bases for V and 4 bases for J; bases not matched to a gene: 3. The CDR3 spans 15 residues. The CDR3 region is CASSSWTSGTGELFF. CDR3 in DNA: TGCGCCAGCAGCTCTTGGACTAGCGGCACCGGGGAGCTGTTTTTT.

In its sample, this clonotype is medium-sized. This chain uses TRBV7-9 with TRBJ2-1, with D perhaps TRBD2 (5 bases). The CDR3 sequence is 12 residues long. Germline V CDR1 and CDR2: SEHNR, FQNEAQ (reference sequence). V lost 4 bases and J 8 bases, leaving 9 bases between the germline ends. CDR3 in DNA: TGTGCCAGCAGCTACCTAGCAGATGAGCAGTTCTTC. It specifies CASSYLADEQFF. The full variable domain, completed using reference TRBV7-9 and TRBJ2-1, is DTGVSQNPRHKITKRGQNVTFRCDPISEHNRLYWYRQTLGQGPEFLTYFQNEAQLEKSRLLSDRFSAERPKGSFSTLEIQRTEQGDSAMYLCASSYLADEQFFGPGTRLTVL.

This clonotype came up many times. The chain couples TRBV15 to TRBJ1-5; D remains unclear. From germline, CDR1 is LNHNV and CDR2 YYDKDF (reference sequence). V was clipped by 5 bases and J by 2 bases, with 4 bases between them. The CDR3 sequence is 12 residues long. CDR3 region: CATSLGNQPQHF. CDR3 sequence (DNA): TGTGCCACCAGCCTGGGCAATCAGCCCCAGCATTTT.

Of note for this clonotype: A much larger clone lies one base from this, so it may be a read error. The J gene is TRBJ2-7, the V gene TRBV4-1, with D hard to call. The CDR3 length is 14 residues. Germline V gene sequence: CDR1 MGHRA, CDR2 YSYEKL. In DNA form, the CDR3 reads TGCGCCAGCAGCCAAGGAAGTAATGCCTACGAGCAGCACTTC. As protein: CASSQGSNAYEQHF.